This TCR beta chain was retrieved from a study of OX40 agonist ivuxolimab in advanced cancers. Notes on the research overall: Ivuxolimab was an agonistic, fully human IgG2 monoclonal antibody directed against OX40 (CD134), a costimulatory receptor. Intravenous ivuxolimab was administered to patients every 2 weeks at six dose levels: 0.01, 0.1, 0.3, 1.5, 3 and 10 mg/kg. Among the 50 to 55 dose-escalation patients, around 20 had hepatocellular carcinoma, about 15 melanoma, 9 renal cell carcinoma and 9 head and neck cancer. The dose-escalation cohort was over 70% male with a mean age of around 62 years, ranging from roughly 20 to 80. Prior anti-PD-1, anti-PD-L1 or anti-CTLA-4 therapy was permitted, and checkpoint inhibitors had been received by around 40% of dose-escalation patients. Partial responses occurred in three dose-escalation patients, of whom one had hepatocellular carcinoma and two had cutaneous melanoma. Peripheral TCRbeta sequencing aimed to test whether ivuxolimab altered TCR sequence diversity and caused clonal T-cell expansion. The paper reports the monotherapy dose-escalation portion (N = 52 patients) of the phase I ivuxolimab trial. What the work shows at the level of the full study, not this receptor alone: The antigen specificity of the peripheral T cells that underwent clonal expansion was not determined. After ivuxolimab, CD8+ T cells had more expanded clones than CD4+ T cells on average. In partial responders in the 0.1-3.0 mg/kg groups, normalized peripheral clonal expansion was found to be among the lowest, especially among CD8+ T cells. Low levels of normalized T-cell clonal expansion were also seen in some patients who did not respond. At doses of 0.1 to 3.0 mg/kg, clonal expansion of both CD4+ and CD8+ blood T cells was observed from baseline to week 6.

This clone was observed a single time. Its antigen remains unidentified. No quality values exist for individual bases; no much larger clone is one base distant. Genomic DNA was extracted from sorted cells for sequencing of the TCRbeta CDR3 region. The immunoSEQ Assay was used for sequencing of TCRbeta CDR3 regions. Held by TCRdb, this immuneACCESS table contains in-frame sequences only and omits some clones. Under half of the omission traces to an unresolved V gene where checked; the cause of the rest is unknown. The sample profile shows 70,000 or so clones; approximately 90% of them were found once. The ten biggest clones cover under 0.35% of the sample. The CDR3 runs 15 residues from the cysteine to the phenylalanine. Just the 45-base CDR3 DNA is kept, in frame starting at base 1. The germline V gene provides CDR1 SGHTA and CDR2 FQGNSA. Trimming takes 6 bases from V and 5 bases from J, and the germline ends sit 20 bases apart.

Patients with a history of autoimmune disease or receiving systemic immunosuppression were excluded from the trial. In every dose cohort, peripheral blood was drawn for TCR sequencing at baseline, cycle 4 day 1, and cycle 7 day 1. Samples came from an open-label, multicenter, first-in-human phase I dose-escalation trial of ivuxolimab. Adults with locally advanced or metastatic head and neck squamous cell, hepatocellular, melanoma or renal cell carcinoma were enrolled in the trial. Before TCR sequencing, CD4+ T cells and CD8+ T cells from peripheral blood were sorted into separate populations. Source: CD4+ or CD8+ T cells sorted from blood, taken in a trial of the OX40 agonist ivuxolimab. The V and J genes are TRBV7-2 and TRBJ2-7; the best D guess is TRBD1, with 6 bases matching. The clonotype was recovered from an adult with an advanced solid tumor such as melanoma, head and neck, liver or kidney cancer. The CDR3 protein: CASRTGRGIAHEQYF. The base sequence is TGTGCCAGCAGAACAGGCAGGGGAATCGCCCACGAGCAGTACTTC.